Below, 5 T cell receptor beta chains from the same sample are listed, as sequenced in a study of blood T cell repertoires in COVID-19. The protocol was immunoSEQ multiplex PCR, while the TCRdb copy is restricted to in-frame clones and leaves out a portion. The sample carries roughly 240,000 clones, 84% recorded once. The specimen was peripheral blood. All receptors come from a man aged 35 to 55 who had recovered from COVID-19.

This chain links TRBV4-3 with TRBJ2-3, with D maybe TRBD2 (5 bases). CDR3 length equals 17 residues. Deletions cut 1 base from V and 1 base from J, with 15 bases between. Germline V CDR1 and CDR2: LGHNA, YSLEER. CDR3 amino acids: CASSQVGEEAGTDTQYF. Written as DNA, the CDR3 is TGCGCCAGCAGCCAAGTTGGTGAGGAGGCCGGCACAGATACGCAGTATTTT.

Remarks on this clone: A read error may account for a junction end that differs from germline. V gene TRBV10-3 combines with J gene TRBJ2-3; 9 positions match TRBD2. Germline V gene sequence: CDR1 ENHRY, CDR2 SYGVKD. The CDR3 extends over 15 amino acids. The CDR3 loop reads CAIRRDGTSIDTQYF. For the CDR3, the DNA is TGTGCCATCAGGAGGGATGGGACTAGCATAGATACGCAGTATTTT.

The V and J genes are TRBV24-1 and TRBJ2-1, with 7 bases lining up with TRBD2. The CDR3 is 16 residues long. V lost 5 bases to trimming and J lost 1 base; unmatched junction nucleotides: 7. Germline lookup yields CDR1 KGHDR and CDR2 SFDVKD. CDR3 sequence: CATSGPSGGSYNEQFF. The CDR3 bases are TGTGCCACCAGTGGTCCTAGCGGAGGGTCCTACAATGAGCAGTTCTTC.

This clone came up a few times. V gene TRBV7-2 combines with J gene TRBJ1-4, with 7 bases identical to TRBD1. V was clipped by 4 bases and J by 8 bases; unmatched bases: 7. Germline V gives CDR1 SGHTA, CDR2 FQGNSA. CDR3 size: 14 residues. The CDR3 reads CASSSNRGNEKLFF. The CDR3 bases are TGTGCCAGCAGCTCCAACAGGGGTAACGAAAAACTGTTTTTT.

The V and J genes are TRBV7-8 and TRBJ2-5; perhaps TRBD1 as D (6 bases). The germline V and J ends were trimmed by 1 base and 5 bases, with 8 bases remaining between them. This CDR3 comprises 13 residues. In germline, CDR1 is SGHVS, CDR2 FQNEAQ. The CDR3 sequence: CASSLGQAETQYF. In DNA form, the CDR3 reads TGTGCCAGCAGCTTAGGACAGGCGGAGACCCAGTACTTC.